The T cell receptor beta chain under discussion was sequenced for a study of blood T cell repertoires in COVID-19. This clone came up once. The CDR3 spans 13 residues. Trimming took 2 bases from V and 5 from J, leaving 9 bases between them. The germline gives CDR1 LGHDT, CDR2 YNNKEL (reference sequence). Using immunoSEQ multiplex PCR, the repertoire was profiled, and TCRdb retains in-frame clones only, with some absent. Of roughly 62,000 clones in the sample, about 80% were seen once. Patients from Seattle were sampled longitudinally, starting during active infection. The TCR comes from a man older than 75 with COVID-19, enrolled during active disease. Sequencing used peripheral blood. The rearrangement uses TRBV3-1 (or the pseudogene TRBV3-2) and TRBJ1-1, with D perhaps TRBD1 (6 bases). In DNA, the CDR3 is TGTGCCAGCAGCCAAAAAGGGGGAACTGAAGCTTTCTTT. This encodes CASSQKGGTEAFF.